These T cell receptor beta chains were read from a single sample in a study of identical twins. One entry per CDR3 protein, called by TCRdb with MiXCR from the 5' RACE reads. The table has some 600,000 distinct CDR3 sequences, roughly 6.6% seen once. The data were also submitted as part of a second study, on yellow fever vaccine responses in identical twins.

The sample comprised PBMCs. Receptors were obtained from a woman under 30 in good health. CDR3s include the opening cysteine and the closing phenylalanine or tryptophan. The D gene is left open where the match is weak. The size field is filled for only some rows; it gives once, few, many or a size class.

v_call,d_call,clone_size,j_call,cdr3_nt,cdr3_aa
TRBV7-8,-,few,TRBJ1-2,TGTGCCAGCAGCTTAAAACAGGCATACGGCTACACCTTC,CASSLKQAYGYTF
TRBV24-1,-,many,TRBJ2-7,TGTGCCACCAGTGCTTACGGTCTCGGCGGCTCCTACGAGCAGTACTTC,CATSAYGLGGSYEQYF
TRBV29-1,-,few,TRBJ2-2,TGCAGCGTGGAACAAAACACCGGGGAGCTGTTTTTT,CSVEQNTGELFF
TRBV7-9,TRBD1,many,TRBJ1-5,TGTGCCAGCAGCACACAGGGGGTTCAGCCCCAGCATTTT,CASSTQGVQPQHF
TRBV29-1,-,many,TRBJ1-2,TGCAGCGTTGAAAGTCCGTTGGTTTCCAACTATGGCTACACCTTC,CSVESPLVSNYGYTF
TRBV2,TRBD2,many,TRBJ2-1,TGTGCCAGCAGGGCTAGCGGGGTAGCCTACAATGAGCAGTTCTTC,CASRASGVAYNEQFF
TRBV9,TRBD1,few,TRBJ2-3,TGTGCCAGCAGCGCCCCACCGGGTACCCGGGACAGGGAACCAGATACGCAGTATTTT,CASSAPPGTRDREPDTQYF
TRBV29-1,-,few,TRBJ2-3,TGCAGCGTACAACCTTGGGCCCAGTGGTCAGATACGCAGTATTTT,CSVQPWAQWSDTQYF
TRBV12-3/TRBV12-4,TRBD1,few,TRBJ1-5,TGTGCCAGCAGGGGGACAGGGGCGGGCTATAGCAATCAGCCCCAGCATTTT,CASRGTGAGYSNQPQHF
TRBV20-1,TRBD1,-,TRBJ2-7,TGCAGTGTAGGACAGGGGAGAGTCTACGAGCAGTACTTC,CSVGQGRVYEQYF
TRBV21-1,-,-,TRBJ1-1,TGTGCCAGGATCAGGGTATTGAACACTGAAGCTTTCTTT,CARIRVLNTEAFF